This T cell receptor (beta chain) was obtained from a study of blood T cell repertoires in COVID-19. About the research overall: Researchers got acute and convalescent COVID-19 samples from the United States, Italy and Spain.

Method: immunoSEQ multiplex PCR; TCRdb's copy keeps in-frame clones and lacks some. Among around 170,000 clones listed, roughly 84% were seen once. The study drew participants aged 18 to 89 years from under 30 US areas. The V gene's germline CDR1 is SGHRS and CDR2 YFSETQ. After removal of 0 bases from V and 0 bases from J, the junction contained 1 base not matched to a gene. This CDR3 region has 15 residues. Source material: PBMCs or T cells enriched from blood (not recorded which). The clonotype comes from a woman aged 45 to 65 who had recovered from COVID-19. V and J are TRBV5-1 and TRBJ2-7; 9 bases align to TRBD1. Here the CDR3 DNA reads TGCGCCAGCAGCTTGGTGACAGGGGGCTCCTACGAGCAGTACTTC. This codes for CASSLVTGGSYEQYF.